The sequence of this TCR beta chain was determined in a study of human T cells and chemical hapten exposure. Each cDNA molecule in the library carried unique molecular identifiers. TCRdb ran MiXCR on the RACE reads and lists one entry per CDR3 protein. The top ten hold 1.2% of the sample, which has some 250,000 distinct CDR3 sequences, around 7% seen once. Described time point: pre-sensitization, week 0. Specified treatment: therapeutic diphenylcyclopropenone sensitization with weekly scalp DPC. This clonotype came up a few times. Germline CDR1 and CDR2: MGHDK and SYGVNS. The ends lost 6 bases at V and 0 bases at J; junction bases unmatched: 4. The CDR3 has 15 residues.

The genes are TRBV25-1 and TRBJ2-1; 8 nucleotides line up with TRBD1. This clonotype was sampled from a man between 18 and 29 years old with alopecia areata. Some clones in this sample may be carry-over from other donors' samples. The specimen comprised whole blood, sampled in connection with sensitization to the hapten diphenylcyclopropenone (DPC). The CDR3 DNA reads TGTGCCAGCAGCGAGGGACAGGTCTCCTACAATGAGCAGTTCTTC. Its protein is CASSEGQVSYNEQFF.